This T cell receptor beta chain was obtained from a study of graft-versus-host responses after intestinal transplantation. Method: immunoSEQ multiplex PCR; TCRdb's copy keeps in-frame clones and lacks some. The data hold about 84,000 clones, with roughly 90% observed a single time. Details on this clone: What it recognizes is unknown.

CDR1 SGHNT and CDR2 YYREEE come from the germline V gene (reference sequence). The CDR3 sequence is 13 residues long. Trimming shortened V by 1 base and J by 1 base, and 4 bases separated the two germline ends. The sample was unstimulated CD4+ T cells sorted from spleen or lymph node cells, taken before transplant. The gene calls are TRBV5-4 and TRBJ2-3; D call uncertain. The TCR was taken from a human donor who was the organ donor for an intestinal transplant. CDR3 sequence: CASSLRGTDTQYF. CDR3 sequence (DNA): TGTGCCAGCAGCTTGCGGGGCACAGATACGCAGTATTTT.